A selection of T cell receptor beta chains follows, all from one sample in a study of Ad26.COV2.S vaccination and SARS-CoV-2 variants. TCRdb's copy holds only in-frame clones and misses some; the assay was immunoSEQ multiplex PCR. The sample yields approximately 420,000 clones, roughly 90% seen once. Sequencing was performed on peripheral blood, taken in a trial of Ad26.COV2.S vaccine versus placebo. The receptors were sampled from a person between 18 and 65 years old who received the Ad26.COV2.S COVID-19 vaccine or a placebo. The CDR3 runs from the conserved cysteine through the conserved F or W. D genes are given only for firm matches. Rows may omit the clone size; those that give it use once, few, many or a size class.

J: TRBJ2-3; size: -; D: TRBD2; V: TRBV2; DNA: TGTGCCAGGTCGACTAGCGGGGGGGATACGCAGTATTTT; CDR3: CARSTSGGDTQYF
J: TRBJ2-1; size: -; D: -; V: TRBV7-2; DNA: TGTGCCAGCAGCCCACAGGGCAATGAGCAGTTCTTC; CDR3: CASSPQGNEQFF
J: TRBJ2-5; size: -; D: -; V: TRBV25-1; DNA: TGTGCCAGCAGTGAATTGGACAAACAAGAGACCCAGTACTTC; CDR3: CASSELDKQETQYF
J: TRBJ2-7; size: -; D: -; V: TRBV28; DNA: TGTGCCAGCAGTGCGCTCCCGGGACATTGGGCCTCCTACGAGCAGTACTTC; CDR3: CASSALPGHWASYEQYF
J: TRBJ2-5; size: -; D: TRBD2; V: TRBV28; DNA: TGTGCCAGCAGTTCCGGGACTAGCGGGGGGGCTGAGACCCAGTACTTC; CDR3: CASSSGTSGGAETQYF
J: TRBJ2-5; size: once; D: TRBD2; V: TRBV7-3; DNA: TGTGCCAGCAGCTTAACGCGCGGGGGTGAGACCCAGTACTTC; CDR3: CASSLTRGGETQYF
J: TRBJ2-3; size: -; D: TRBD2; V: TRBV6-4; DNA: TGTGCCAGCAGTCGGGACTACACAGATACGCAGTATTTT; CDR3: CASSRDYTDTQYF
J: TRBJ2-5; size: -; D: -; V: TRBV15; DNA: TGTGCCACCAGCAGAGATAAGTCTGGGAGACCTCACCAAGAGACCCAGTACTTC; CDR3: CATSRDKSGRPHQETQYF
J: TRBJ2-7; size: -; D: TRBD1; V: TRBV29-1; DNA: TGCAGCGTTGAACCAACAGGGGGTACCTACGAGCAGTACTTC; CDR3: CSVEPTGGTYEQYF
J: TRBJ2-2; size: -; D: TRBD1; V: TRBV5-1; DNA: TGCGCCAGTACCGGGACAGGGAACACCGGGGAGCTGTTTTTT; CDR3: CASTGTGNTGELFF
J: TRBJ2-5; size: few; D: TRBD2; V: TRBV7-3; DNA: TGTGCCAGCGCGCGGGGGGCTCAAGAGACCCAGTACTTC; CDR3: CASARGAQETQYF
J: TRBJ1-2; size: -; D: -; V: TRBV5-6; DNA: TGTGCCAGCAGCTTGGCAGGGGCAATAACCTATGGCTACACCTTC; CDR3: CASSLAGAITYGYTF
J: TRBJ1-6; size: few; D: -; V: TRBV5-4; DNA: TGTGCCAGCAGCTTGGAGGGGTTGGGTTCCTTTTCACCCCTCCACTTT; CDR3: CASSLEGLGSFSPLHF
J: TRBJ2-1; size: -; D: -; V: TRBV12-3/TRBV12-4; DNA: TGTGCCAGCAGTTGGGCAGACGGAAATGAGCAGTTCTTC; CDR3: CASSWADGNEQFF
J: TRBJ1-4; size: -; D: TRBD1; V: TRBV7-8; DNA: TGTGCCAGCAGCTTAGACAGGGGGCAGAGGCTAGCTAATGAAAAACTGTTTTTT; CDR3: CASSLDRGQRLANEKLFF
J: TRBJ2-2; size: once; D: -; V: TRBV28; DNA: TGTGCCAGCAGTTTTTGGGCAACCGGGACATCGATGGACGGGGAGCTGTTTTTT; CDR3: CASSFWATGTSMDGELFF
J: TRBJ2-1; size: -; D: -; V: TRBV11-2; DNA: TGTGCCAGCAGGGGTGCAGGAGGGGGCGATTACGGCAATGAGCAGTTCTTC; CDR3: CASRGAGGGDYGNEQFF
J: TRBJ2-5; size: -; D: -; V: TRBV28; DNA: TGTGCCAGCCAGGACGGGTGGGAGACCCAGTACTTC; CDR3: CASQDGWETQYF
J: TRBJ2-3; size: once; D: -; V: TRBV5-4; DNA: TGTGCCAGCAGCTTGTATGGGGGCCTCACAGATACGCAGTATTTT; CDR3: CASSLYGGLTDTQYF
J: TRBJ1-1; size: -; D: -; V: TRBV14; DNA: TGTGCCAGCAGCCCCTGGGCAGGAGTGAACACTGAAGCTTTCTTT; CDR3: CASSPWAGVNTEAFF
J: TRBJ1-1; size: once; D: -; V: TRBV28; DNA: TGTGCCAGCAGTTGGGTCCAAACGGGGACTGAAGCTTTCTTT; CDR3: CASSWVQTGTEAFF
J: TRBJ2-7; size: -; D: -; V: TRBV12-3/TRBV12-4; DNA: TGTGCCAGCAGTTTAGCGGCCAGCTACGAGCAGTACTTC; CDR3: CASSLAASYEQYF
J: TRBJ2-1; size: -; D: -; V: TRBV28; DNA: TGTGCCAGCAGCCTCCTGAACAATGAGCAGTTCTTC; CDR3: CASSLLNNEQFF